A single sample is the source of the 9 T cell receptor beta chains below, sequenced in a study of Graves' ophthalmopathy and Graves' hyperthyroidism. Amplification of the TCR beta CDR3 regions used RNA transcripts (as template). First-round RT-PCR relied on HTBI primers, and a second-round multiplex PCR came next. Via MiXCR, TCRdb re-called the multiplex PCR reads, giving one row per CDR3 protein. The sample lists 400,000 to 450,000 distinct CDR3 sequences; 20% to 25% were seen once. The sample comprised peripheral blood. These receptors were taken from a woman aged 18-29 years with stable Graves' hyperthyroidism.

The CDR3 protein is CASSSDGNYEQYF. For the CDR3, the DNA is TGTGCCAGCAGCAGCGACGGCAACTACGAGCAGTACTTC. This chain links TRBV12-3 or TRBV12-4 with TRBJ2-7; D ambiguous. The CDR3 totals 13 residues. Trimming took 6 bases from V and 3 from J, leaving 12 bases between them.

The gene calls are TRBV5-1 and TRBJ1-2; 10 bases map to TRBD1. Germline loops: CDR1 SGHRS, CDR2 YFSETQ. J gave up 4 bases and V 3 bases, and 6 bases lay outside the gene matches. This CDR3 region has 15 residues. For the CDR3, the DNA is TGCGCCAGCAGCTCCCCGGACAGGGGGACCTATGGCTACACCTTC. Protein: CASSSPDRGTYGYTF.

This clonotype was recorded many times. The chain recombines TRBV20-1 with TRBJ2-7; a weak D match, TRBD1 (5 bases). V dropped 3 bases and J dropped 7 bases, with 16 bases sitting between them. From germline, CDR1 is DFQATT and CDR2 SNEGSKA (reference sequence). CDR3 length: 13 residues. The CDR3 reads CSASEGAQREQYF. As DNA, the CDR3 is TGCAGTGCTAGCGAAGGGGCGCAGAGGGAGCAGTACTTC.

This clonotype was seen many times. V is TRBV24-1 and J is TRBJ2-2; D is undetermined. Germline CDR1 and CDR2: KGHDR and SFDVKD. The CDR3 is 11 amino acids. The V and J ends lost 5 bases and 8 bases respectively, with 5 bases between them. CDR3 bases: TGTGCCACCAGTGCGTCAGGGGAGCTGTTTTTT. Residues: CATSASGELFF.

V usage is TRBV6-2 or TRBV6-3 and J usage is TRBJ2-5, with a tentative D call TRBD1 (5 bases). V gave up 0 bases and J gave up 3 bases, with 11 bases separating them. The CDR3 totals 15 residues. CDR1 is MNHEY and CDR2 is SVGEGT in the germline V gene. The CDR3: CASSYSDGAKETQYF. CDR3 in DNA: TGTGCCAGCAGTTACTCGGATGGGGCCAAAGAGACCCAGTACTTC.

This clonotype was seen at least ten times. In DNA, the CDR3 is TGTGCCAGCAGTTTTCCACCATTACTAGCGGGAGGCGTCGCGAACACCGGGGAGCTGTTTTTT. Its translation: CASSFPPLLAGGVANTGELFF. The chain combines TRBV28 with TRBJ2-2; TRBD2 matches 12 bases. Germline values: CDR1 MDHEN, CDR2 SYDVKM. The CDR3 loop spans 21 amino acids. Unmatched junction bases numbered 14, after V lost 3 bases and J lost 0 bases. The full variable domain, with the rest looked up from reference TRBV28 and TRBJ2-2, is DVKVTQSSRYLVKRTGEKVFLECVQDMDHENMFWYRQDPGLGLRLIYFSYDVKMKEKGDIPEGYSVSREKKERFSLILESASTNQTSMYLCASSFPPLLAGGVANTGELFFGEGSRLTVL.

This clonotype was observed many times. This sequence joins TRBV6-5 and TRBJ2-7, with a weak D call TRBD2 (6 bases). CDR1 is MNHEY and CDR2 is SVGAGI in the germline V gene. There are 14 residues in the CDR3. Deletions cut 0 bases from V and 3 bases from J, with 9 bases between. The CDR3 sequence is CASSYSGGYYEQYF. The CDR3 DNA reads TGTGCCAGCAGTTACTCCGGGGGATACTACGAGCAGTACTTC.

This clonotype was seen at least ten times. This chain links TRBV7-2 with TRBJ2-3; D not certain. Trimming took off 6 bases at V and 4 bases at J, with 11 bases between the two ends. Germline CDR1 reads SGHTA; CDR2 reads FQGNSA. This CDR3 region has 13 residues. CDR3: CASSPGPPDTQYF. The DNA of the CDR3 is TGTGCCAGCAGTCCCGGTCCCCCAGATACGCAGTATTTT.

The sample holds a few counts of this clonotype. This rearrangement joins TRBV5-1 to TRBJ2-4; weak D call: TRBD2 (6 bases). Germline loops: CDR1 SGHRS, CDR2 YFSETQ. The CDR3 runs to 17 residues. Trimming shortened V by 4 bases and J by 0 bases, and 17 bases separated the two germline ends. The CDR3 DNA reads as TGCGCCAGCAGCCCTGGCTCGGGAGCGGGAGCCAAAAACATTCAGTACTTC. It translates to CASSPGSGAGAKNIQYF.